This T cell receptor beta chain was identified during a study of shared clonotypes between healthy human individuals. The ends were cut back, 1 base at V and 3 bases at J, with 6 bases in the middle. This CDR3 is 13 amino acids long. Germline loops: CDR1 MDHEN, CDR2 SYDVKM. From CD4+ cells came CD45RA+ naive and CD45RA-negative memory subsets. This table comes from immunoSEQ multiplex PCR, and its TCRdb copy is limited to in-frame clones, with some not included. In the table there are roughly 1,000,000 clones, 75% to 85% of which are singletons. V gene TRBV28 combines with J gene TRBJ1-2; no reliable D call. The receptor's source is a man younger than 35 in good health. Some clones in this sample may be carry-over from other donors' samples. The specimen was memory CD4+ T cells from PBMCs. This sample's subset: CD45RA-negative fraction. The CDR3 sequence: CASSLYQDYGYTF. CDR3 DNA: TGTGCCAGCAGTTTATATCAGGACTATGGCTACACCTTC.